One and the same sample provided the 27 T cell receptor beta chains below, sequenced in a study of T cells after yellow fever vaccination. TCRdb used MiXCR to reprocess the 5' RACE reads, holding one entry per CDR3 protein. The table shows roughly 330,000 distinct CDR3 sequences, with approximately 7% occurring only once. This specimen was PBMCs, taken more than 35 days after the first yellow fever vaccination. These receptor sequences come from a young man who received the YFV17D yellow fever vaccine.

This clonotype was counted only a few times. The rearrangement joins TRBV7-3 to TRBJ2-2, with 8 bases aligning to TRBD2. Trimming took 5 bases from V and 6 from J; bases not matched to a gene: 5. Germline assignment: CDR1 SGHTA and CDR2 FQGTGA. This CDR3 has 14 residues. CDR3 residues: CASSPAGEAGELFF. CDR3 bases: TGTGCCAGCAGCCCAGCGGGGGAGGCCGGGGAGCTGTTTTTT.

Remarks on this clonotype: A much larger clone differs by one base, so this may be a read error. V gene TRBV5-1 combines with J gene TRBJ1-1; D not resolved. The length of the CDR3 is 14 residues. The germline gives CDR1 SGHRS, CDR2 YFSETQ. V was trimmed by 3 bases and J by 1 base, leaving 10 bases between them. CDR3 nucleotide sequence: TGCGCCAGCAGCTCCGGACCGCCGAACACTGAAGCTTTCTTT. Translated: CASSSGPPNTEAFF.

The DNA for the CDR3 is TGTGCCAGCAGTCTTACAAGCTCGTCTCATGGCTACACCTTC. Amino acid sequence: CASSLTSSSHGYTF. The chain carries TRBV27 and TRBJ1-2, with D unclear. Trimming took off 5 bases at V and 6 bases at J, with 16 bases between the two ends. Germline CDR1 MNHEY, CDR2 SMNVEV (reference sequence). The CDR3 is made up of 14 amino acids.

The chain links TRBV7-9 to TRBJ1-6, with D perhaps TRBD1 (6 bases). The CDR3 sequence is 13 residues long. The germline gives CDR1 SEHNR, CDR2 FQNEAQ (reference sequence). Trimming removed 6 bases from V and 8 bases from J, with 11 bases in between. The CDR3 DNA reads as TGTGCCAGCAGGTTGACAGGCGATTCACCCCTCCACTTT. Its protein is CASRLTGDSPLHF.

The V gene is TRBV12-3 or TRBV12-4, the J gene TRBJ1-5; TRBD1 matches 10 bases. V lost 8 bases, J lost 7 bases, and 5 bases stayed unmatched. This CDR3 has 13 residues. The CDR3 is CASSGTGEQPQHF. As DNA, the CDR3 is TGTGCCAGCTCCGGGACAGGGGAACAGCCCCAGCATTTT.

In its sample, this clonotype was seen many times. The chain employs TRBV6-2 or TRBV6-3 and TRBJ2-2, with a possible D match to TRBD1 (5 bases). The germline CDR1 and CDR2 sequences are MNHEY and SVGEGT. The V end was cut by 7 bases, the J end by 5 bases, with 23 bases between. CDR3 length equals 17 residues. CDR3 DNA sequence: TGTGCCAGCACCGCGGTAACAGGCGATTCACGAACCGGGGAGCTGTTTTTT. Encoded protein: CASTAVTGDSRTGELFF.

This clonotype was counted only a few times. This sequence joins TRBV12-3 or TRBV12-4 and TRBJ1-4, with a weak D call TRBD1 (5 bases). The CDR3 sequence is 14 residues long. Trimming took 3 bases from V and 9 from J, leaving 14 bases between them. The CDR3 loop is CASSLVQGSQKLFF. The CDR3 bases are TGTGCCAGCAGTTTGGTGCAGGGTTCGCAAAAACTGTTTTTT.

Many counts were recorded for this clonotype. This sequence joins TRBV12-3 or TRBV12-4 and TRBJ1-5; D is possibly TRBD1 (5 bases). CDR3 length: 15 residues. V gave up 2 bases and J gave up 5 bases, with 13 bases separating them. CDR3 DNA: TGTGCCAGCAGTTTAATGAGAGGGGTTGATCAGCCCCAGCATTTT. Residues: CASSLMRGVDQPQHF.

This chain joins TRBV7-6 and TRBJ2-1; TRBD1 might be the D (5 bases). V was shortened by 5 bases and J by 5 bases, with 16 bases between the two germline ends. Germline CDR1 SGHVS, CDR2 FNYEAQ. This CDR3 contains 15 residues. CDR3 in DNA: TGTGCCAGCAGCCTTCGGCTAGAAGGGGACAATGAGCAGTTCTTC. Translation: CASSLRLEGDNEQFF.

This clonotype was observed a handful of times. The rearrangement uses TRBV19 and TRBJ2-4; unclear D gene. Germline V gene lookup returns CDR1 LNHDA and CDR2 SQIVND (reference sequence). The CDR3 extends over 15 amino acids. V shed 6 bases and J shed 0 bases, with 12 bases lying between them. In nucleotides, the CDR3 is TGTGCCAGTAGCTCGATAGAGTTAGCCAAAAACATTCAGTACTTC. It yields the protein CASSSIELAKNIQYF.

This clonotype was seen only a few times. The rearrangement joins TRBV7-2 to TRBJ2-1; D is uncertain. Trimming stripped 1 base from V and 0 bases from J, with 7 bases between. CDR1 and CDR2 (germline): SGHTA, FQGNSA. This CDR3 region has 15 residues. This CDR3 reads CASSLVVASYNEQFF. The DNA of the CDR3 is TGTGCCAGCAGCTTAGTGGTTGCCTCCTACAATGAGCAGTTCTTC. The full variable domain, in which reference TRBV7-2 and TRBJ2-1 provide the parts outside the CDR3, is GAGVSQSPSNKVTEKGKDVELRCDPISGHTALYWYRQSLGQGLEFLIYFQGNSAPDKSGLPSDRFSAERTGGSVSTLTIQRTQQEDSAVYLCASSLVVASYNEQFFGPGTRLTVL.

In this sample, this clonotype turned up a few times. J is TRBJ2-3 and V is TRBV20-1; 8 bases line up with TRBD2. Losses at the gene ends were 6 bases for V and 6 bases for J; bases not matched to a gene: 14. CDR3 size: 15 residues. The germline CDR1 and CDR2 sequences are DFQATT and SNEGSKA (reference sequence). The CDR3 here is CSAPGAGGIGDTQYF. CDR3 coding DNA: TGCAGTGCCCCCGGGGCGGGGGGTATTGGCGATACGCAGTATTTT.

This clonotype was found many times. The chain recombines TRBV9 with TRBJ2-5, with 12 bases lining up with TRBD2. The CDR3 runs 15 residues. The ends lost 0 bases at V and 9 bases at J; junction bases unmatched: 6. Germline V gene data show CDR1 as SGDLS and CDR2 as YYNGEE. The CDR3 loop is CASSVDTSGGFPQYF. CDR3 sequence (DNA): TGTGCCAGCAGCGTAGATACTAGCGGGGGGTTTCCCCAGTACTTC.

In this sample, this clonotype turned up a few times. This CDR3 is CASSSRTGLNEQFF. The CDR3 DNA reads as TGTGCCAGCAGCTCACGGACCGGTCTCAATGAGCAGTTCTTC. The genes are TRBV7-3 and TRBJ2-1; D is ambiguous. Germline-derived CDR1 and CDR2 are SGHTA and FQGTGA. CDR3 length equals 14 residues. The V end was cut by 4 bases, the J end by 6 bases, with 13 bases between.

At least ten counts were recorded for this clonotype. The V gene is TRBV5-1, the J gene TRBJ2-3; D is ambiguous. The CDR3 loop spans 17 amino acids. Germline CDR1 SGHRS, CDR2 YFSETQ. V lost 4 bases and J lost 0, with 18 bases in between. The CDR3 nucleotides read TGCGCCAGCAGCACCGAAGGCAATCCCGCTAGCACAGATACGCAGTATTTT. It codes for CASSTEGNPASTDTQYF. Looking up the rest from reference TRBV5-1 and TRBJ2-3 gives the full variable domain: KAGVTQTPRYLIKTRGQQVTLSCSPISGHRSVSWYQQTPGQGLQFLFEYFSETQRNKGNFPGRFSGRQFSNSRSEMNVSTLELGDSALYLCASSTEGNPASTDTQYFGPGTRLTVL.

This chain connects TRBV5-1 to TRBJ2-7; D gene ambiguous. The CDR3 contains 13 residues. Germline V gives CDR1 SGHRS, CDR2 YFSETQ. V dropped 0 bases and J dropped 6 bases, with 10 bases sitting between them. CDR3 residues: CASSLGAEPEQYF. The CDR3 bases are TGCGCCAGCAGCTTGGGGGCAGAGCCCGAGCAGTACTTC. Drawing the rest from reference TRBV5-1 and TRBJ2-7, the complete variable domain is KAGVTQTPRYLIKTRGQQVTLSCSPISGHRSVSWYQQTPGQGLQFLFEYFSETQRNKGNFPGRFSGRQFSNSRSEMNVSTLELGDSALYLCASSLGAEPEQYFGPGTRLTVT.

In this sample, this clonotype turned up many times. The rearrangement joins TRBV12-3 or TRBV12-4 to TRBJ2-5; no firm D call. The CDR3 spans 14 residues. V lost 3 bases and J 2 bases, leaving 10 bases between the germline ends. As DNA, the CDR3 is TGTGCCAGCAGTTTTTCTTGGAGACAAGAGACCCAGTACTTC. It is translated as CASSFSWRQETQYF.

This clonotype appeared a few times. The J gene is TRBJ1-1, the V gene TRBV12-3 or TRBV12-4; TRBD1 aligns across 10 bases. The trim removed 6 bases at V and 4 bases at J, leaving 8 bases unmatched. The CDR3 runs 15 residues. The CDR3 loop is CASRTGTGAVTEAFF. The CDR3 region has the DNA TGTGCCAGCAGGACCGGGACAGGGGCGGTCACTGAAGCTTTCTTT.

This clonotype showed up many times. The V gene is TRBV20-1, the J gene TRBJ2-1; possibly TRBD2 for D (6 bases). Germline V CDR1 and CDR2: DFQATT, SNEGSKA (reference sequence). The CDR3 totals 15 residues. The V end was cut by 3 bases, the J end by 2 bases, with 14 bases between. This CDR3 reads CSASRAGRAYNEQFF. As DNA, the CDR3 is TGCAGTGCTAGTAGGGCGGGGCGGGCCTACAATGAGCAGTTCTTC.

The chain links TRBV7-2 to TRBJ2-7, with 8 bases identical to TRBD2. The CDR3 contains 14 residues. The V and J ends lost 3 bases and 6 bases, in that order; junction bases with no gene match: 7. CDR1 and CDR2 from the germline V gene are SGHTA and FQGNSA. CDR3 sequence (DNA): TGTGCCAGCAGCTTCGGACTAGCTGGGGGCGAGCAGTACGTC. It translates to CASSFGLAGGEQYV.

This clonotype was found a few times. Written as DNA, the CDR3 is TGCAGTGCTAGTCTGACCAGCGGTTCACCCCTCCACTTT. It codes for CSASLTSGSPLHF. The rearrangement joins TRBV20-1 to TRBJ1-6; D is unresolved. This CDR3 region has 13 residues. V was clipped by 3 bases and J by 9 bases, with 12 bases between them. Germline CDR1 reads DFQATT; CDR2 reads SNEGSKA (reference sequence).

This chain uses TRBV10-3 with TRBJ1-5; 9 nucleotides align to TRBD1. From germline, CDR1 is ENHRY and CDR2 SYGVKD. The trim removed 6 bases at V and 4 bases at J, leaving 7 bases unmatched. The CDR3 loop spans 15 amino acids. The CDR3 protein is CAIRPGTGQNQPQHF. Written as DNA, the CDR3 is TGTGCCATCAGACCCGGGACAGGGCAAAATCAGCCCCAGCATTTT.

The CDR3 protein is CSTDSRSDTQYF. In DNA form, the CDR3 reads TGCAGCACCGACTCGAGATCCGATACGCAGTATTTT. This chain connects TRBV20-1 to TRBJ2-3; no definite D call. CDR1 is DFQATT and CDR2 is SNEGSKA in the germline V gene (reference sequence). The CDR3 extends over 12 amino acids.

This clonotype was detected a few times. The V call is TRBV14, the J call TRBJ2-7; 10 nucleotides line up with TRBD2. Per the germline V gene, CDR1 is SGHDN and CDR2 is FVKESK. CDR3 size: 16 residues. The V segment lost 3 bases and the J segment 4 bases; nucleotides outside the gene matches: 9. This chain's CDR3 is CASSHKRASGRYEQYF. In DNA, the CDR3 is TGTGCCAGCAGCCATAAGAGGGCTAGCGGGAGATACGAGCAGTACTTC.

This clonotype appeared many times. The V gene is TRBV6-5, the J gene TRBJ2-1, with D perhaps TRBD2 (6 bases). V lost 5 bases and J lost 4, with 21 bases in between. This CDR3 is 17 amino acids long. The germline V gene has CDR1 MNHEY and CDR2 SVGAGI. The CDR3 sequence is CASSNTRTSSIYNEQFF. As DNA, the CDR3 is TGTGCCAGCAGTAACACCCGTACTAGCTCGATTTACAATGAGCAGTTCTTC.

This clonotype was counted a few times. The CDR3 nucleotides are TGTGCCAGCAGCCCCCCGTCCCTCTACATTGGGCGAGAGACCCAGTACTTC. Translated: CASSPPSLYIGRETQYF. The chain couples TRBV14 to TRBJ2-5; no clear D gene. Trimming removed 4 bases at V and 4 bases at J, with 22 bases between. The CDR3 sequence is 17 residues long. Germline V gene sequence: CDR1 SGHDN, CDR2 FVKESK.

In its sample, this clonotype was seen a few times. CDR3 sequence (DNA): TGCGCCAGCAGCTTGAATTCCTGGGTAACCAGCGCGACTAAAGAGACCCAGTACTTC. Its protein is CASSLNSWVTSATKETQYF. This sequence joins TRBV5-1 and TRBJ2-5, with D perhaps TRBD2 (5 bases). The CDR3 is 19 amino acids. The V end lost 1 base, the J end lost 3 bases, and 25 bases lay between the germline ends. Germline V gives CDR1 SGHRS, CDR2 YFSETQ. Full variable domain (remainder filled in from reference TRBV5-1 and TRBJ2-5): KAGVTQTPRYLIKTRGQQVTLSCSPISGHRSVSWYQQTPGQGLQFLFEYFSETQRNKGNFPGRFSGRQFSNSRSEMNVSTLELGDSALYLCASSLNSWVTSATKETQYFGPGTRLLVL.